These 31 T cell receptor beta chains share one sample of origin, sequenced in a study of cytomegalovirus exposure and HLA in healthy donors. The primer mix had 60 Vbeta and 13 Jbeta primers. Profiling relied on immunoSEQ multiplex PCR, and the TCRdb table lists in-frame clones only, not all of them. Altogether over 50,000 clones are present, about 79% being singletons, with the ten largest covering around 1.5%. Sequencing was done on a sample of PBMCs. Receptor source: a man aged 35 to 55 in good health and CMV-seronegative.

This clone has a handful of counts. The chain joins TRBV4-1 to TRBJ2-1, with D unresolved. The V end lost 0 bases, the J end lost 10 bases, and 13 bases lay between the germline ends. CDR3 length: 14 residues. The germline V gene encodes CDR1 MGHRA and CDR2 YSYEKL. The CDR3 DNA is TGCGCCAGCAGCCAAGACAGGAATGCCTGGGAGCAGTTCTTC. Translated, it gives CASSQDRNAWEQFF.

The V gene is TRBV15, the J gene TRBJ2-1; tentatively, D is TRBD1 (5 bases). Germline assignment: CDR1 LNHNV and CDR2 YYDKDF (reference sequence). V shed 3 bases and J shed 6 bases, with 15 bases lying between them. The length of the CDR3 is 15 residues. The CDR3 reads CATSRTLGLPNEQFF. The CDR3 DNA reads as TGTGCCACCAGCAGGACATTGGGGCTCCCCAATGAGCAGTTCTTC.

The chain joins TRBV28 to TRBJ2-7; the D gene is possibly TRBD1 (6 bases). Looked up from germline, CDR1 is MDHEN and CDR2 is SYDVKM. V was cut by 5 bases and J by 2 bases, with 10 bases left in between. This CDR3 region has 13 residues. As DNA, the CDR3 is TGTGCCAGCAGTGATCGGACAGCCTACGAGCAGTACGTC. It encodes CASSDRTAYEQYV.

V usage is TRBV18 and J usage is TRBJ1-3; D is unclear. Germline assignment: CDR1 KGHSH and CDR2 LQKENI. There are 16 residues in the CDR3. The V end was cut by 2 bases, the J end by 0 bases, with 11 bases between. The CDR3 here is CASSPWSAGSGNTIYF. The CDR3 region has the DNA TGTGCCAGCTCACCATGGTCGGCGGGCTCTGGAAACACCATATATTTT.

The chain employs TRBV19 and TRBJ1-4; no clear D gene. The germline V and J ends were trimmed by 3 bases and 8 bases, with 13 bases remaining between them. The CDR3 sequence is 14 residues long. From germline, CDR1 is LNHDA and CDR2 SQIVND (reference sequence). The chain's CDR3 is CASSIGARQEKLFF. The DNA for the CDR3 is TGTGCCAGTAGTATTGGAGCTCGCCAGGAAAAACTGTTTTTT.

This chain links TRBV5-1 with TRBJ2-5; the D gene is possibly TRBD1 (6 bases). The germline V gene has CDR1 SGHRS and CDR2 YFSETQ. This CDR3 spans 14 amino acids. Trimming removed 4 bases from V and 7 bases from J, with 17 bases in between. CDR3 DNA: TGCGCCAGCAGCCCACCGCAGGGGACGGGGACCCAGTACTTC. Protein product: CASSPPQGTGTQYF.

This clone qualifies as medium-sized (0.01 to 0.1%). CDR3 amino acids: CASRLGGSRSTDTQYF. CDR3 DNA sequence: TGTGCAAGTCGCCTGGGGGGTAGCAGAAGCACAGATACGCAGTATTTT. The J gene is TRBJ2-3, the V gene TRBV12-2; TRBD2, the table's D call, was not compared with the DNA. TRBV12-2 constitutes a pseudogene. The CDR3 is 16 residues long.

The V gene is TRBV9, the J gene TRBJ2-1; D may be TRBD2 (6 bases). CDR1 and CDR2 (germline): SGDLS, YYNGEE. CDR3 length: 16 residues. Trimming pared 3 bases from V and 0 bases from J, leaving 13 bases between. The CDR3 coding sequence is TGTGCCAGCAGCGGCCTCCCGGGACTCTCCTACAATGAGCAGTTCTTC. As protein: CASSGLPGLSYNEQFF.

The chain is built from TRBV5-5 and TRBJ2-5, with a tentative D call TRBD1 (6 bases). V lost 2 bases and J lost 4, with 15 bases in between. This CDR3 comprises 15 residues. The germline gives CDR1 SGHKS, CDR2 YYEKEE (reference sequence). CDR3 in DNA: TGTGCCAGCAGCTTTATCGTCGGCAGGGGAGAGACCCAGTACTTC. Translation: CASSFIVGRGETQYF.

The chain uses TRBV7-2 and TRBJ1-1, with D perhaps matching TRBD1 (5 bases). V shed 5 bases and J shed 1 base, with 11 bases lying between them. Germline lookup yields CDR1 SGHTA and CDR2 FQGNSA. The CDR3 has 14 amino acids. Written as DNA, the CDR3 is TGTGCCAGCAGCACAGACGGGGGGAACACTGAAGCTTTCTTT. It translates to CASSTDGGNTEAFF.

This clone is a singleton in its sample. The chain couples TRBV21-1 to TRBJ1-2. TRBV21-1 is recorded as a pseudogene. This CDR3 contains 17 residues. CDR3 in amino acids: CASSKAIRPLVLYGYTF. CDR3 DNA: TGTGCCAGCAGCAAAGCTATCCGCCCACTTGTCCTCTATGGCTACACCTTC.

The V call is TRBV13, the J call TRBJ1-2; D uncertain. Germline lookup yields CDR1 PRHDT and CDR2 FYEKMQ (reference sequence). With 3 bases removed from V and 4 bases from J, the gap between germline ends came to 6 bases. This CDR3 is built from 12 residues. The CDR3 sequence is CASSFGSYGYTF. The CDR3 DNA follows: TGTGCCAGCAGCTTTGGGAGCTATGGCTACACCTTC.

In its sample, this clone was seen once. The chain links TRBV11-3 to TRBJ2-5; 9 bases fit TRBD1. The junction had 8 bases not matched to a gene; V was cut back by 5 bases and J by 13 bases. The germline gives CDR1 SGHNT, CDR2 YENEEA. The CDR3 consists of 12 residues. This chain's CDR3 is CASSTGQGYRYF. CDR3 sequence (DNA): TGTGCCAGCAGCACGGGACAGGGTTATCGGTACTTC.

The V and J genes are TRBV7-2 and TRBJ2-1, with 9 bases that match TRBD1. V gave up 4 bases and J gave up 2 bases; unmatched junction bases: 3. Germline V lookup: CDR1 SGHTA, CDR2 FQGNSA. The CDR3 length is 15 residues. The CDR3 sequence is CASSSTGGPYNEQFF. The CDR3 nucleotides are TGTGCCAGCAGCTCGACAGGGGGACCCTACAATGAGCAGTTCTTC.

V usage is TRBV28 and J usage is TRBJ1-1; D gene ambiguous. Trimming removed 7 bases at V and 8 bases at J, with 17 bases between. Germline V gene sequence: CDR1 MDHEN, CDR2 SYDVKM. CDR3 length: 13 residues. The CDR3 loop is CASTPARFGEAFF. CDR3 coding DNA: TGTGCCAGCACCCCAGCTAGGTTCGGGGAAGCTTTCTTT.

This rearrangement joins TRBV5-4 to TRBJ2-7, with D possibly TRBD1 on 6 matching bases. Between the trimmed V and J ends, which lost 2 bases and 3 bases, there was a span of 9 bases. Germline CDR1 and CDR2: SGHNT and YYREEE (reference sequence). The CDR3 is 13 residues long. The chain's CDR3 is CASSFGRGYEQYF. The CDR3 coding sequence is TGTGCCAGCAGCTTCGGCAGGGGCTACGAGCAGTACTTC.

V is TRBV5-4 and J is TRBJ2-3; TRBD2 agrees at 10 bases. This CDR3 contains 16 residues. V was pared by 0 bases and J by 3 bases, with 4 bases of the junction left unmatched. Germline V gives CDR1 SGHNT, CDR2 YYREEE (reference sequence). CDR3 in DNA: TGTGCCAGCAGCTTGGCCAGCGGGGGGGCAACAGATACGCAGTATTTT. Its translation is CASSLASGGATDTQYF.

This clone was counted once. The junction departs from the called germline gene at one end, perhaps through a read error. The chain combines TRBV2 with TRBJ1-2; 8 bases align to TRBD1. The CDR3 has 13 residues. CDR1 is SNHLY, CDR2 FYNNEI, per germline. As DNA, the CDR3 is TGTGCCAGCAGTGTATCTCCAGGGGGCCCGGTCGCCTTC. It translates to CASSVSPGGPVAF.

The CDR3 is CASSYSRSKNTEAFF. Here the CDR3 DNA reads TGTGCCAGCAGTTACTCGAGGTCAAAGAACACTGAAGCTTTCTTT. The rearrangement uses TRBV6-5 and TRBJ1-1; D uncertain. V lost 0 bases to trimming and J lost 1 base, with 9 bases between them. Germline V CDR1 and CDR2: MNHEY, SVGAGI. The length of the CDR3 is 15 residues.

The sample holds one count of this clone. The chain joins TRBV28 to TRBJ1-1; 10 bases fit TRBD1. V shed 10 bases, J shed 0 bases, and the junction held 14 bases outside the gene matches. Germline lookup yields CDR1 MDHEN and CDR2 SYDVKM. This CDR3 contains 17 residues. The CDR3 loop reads CATRKDRGLRVNTEAFF. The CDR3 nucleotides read TGTGCCACCCGCAAAGACAGGGGGCTTAGAGTGAACACTGAAGCTTTCTTT.

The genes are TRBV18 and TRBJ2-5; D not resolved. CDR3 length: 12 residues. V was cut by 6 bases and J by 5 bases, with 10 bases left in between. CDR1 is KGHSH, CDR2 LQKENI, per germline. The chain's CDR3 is CASSLDLETQYF. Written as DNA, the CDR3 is TGTGCCAGCTCTCTAGACCTGGAGACCCAGTACTTC.

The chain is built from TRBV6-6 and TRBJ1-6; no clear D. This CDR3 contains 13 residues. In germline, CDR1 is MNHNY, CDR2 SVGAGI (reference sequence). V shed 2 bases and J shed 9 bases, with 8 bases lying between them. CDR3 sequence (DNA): TGTGCCAGCAGTTACAGTTTCGGTTCACCCCTCCACTTT. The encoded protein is CASSYSFGSPLHF.

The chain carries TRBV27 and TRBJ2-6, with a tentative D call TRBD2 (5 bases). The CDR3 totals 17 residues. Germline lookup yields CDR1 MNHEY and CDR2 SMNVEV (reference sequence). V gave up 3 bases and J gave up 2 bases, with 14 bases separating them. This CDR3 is CASSLRAVIAGANVLTF. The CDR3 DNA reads TGTGCCAGCAGTTTGAGGGCAGTCATAGCTGGGGCCAACGTCCTGACTTTC.

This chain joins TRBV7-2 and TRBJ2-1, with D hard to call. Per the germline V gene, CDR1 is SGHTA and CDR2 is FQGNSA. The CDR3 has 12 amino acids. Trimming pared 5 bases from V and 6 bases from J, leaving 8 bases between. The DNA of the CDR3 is TGTGCCAGCAGCCCTCTCAGCAATGAGCAGTTCTTC. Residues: CASSPLSNEQFF.

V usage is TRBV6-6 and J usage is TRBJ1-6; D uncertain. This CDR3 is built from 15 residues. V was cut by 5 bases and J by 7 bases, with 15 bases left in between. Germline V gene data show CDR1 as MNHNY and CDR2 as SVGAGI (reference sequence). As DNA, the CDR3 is TGTGCCAGCAGTCCGACCTCTCTCGGGAATTCACCCCTCCACTTT. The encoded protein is CASSPTSLGNSPLHF.

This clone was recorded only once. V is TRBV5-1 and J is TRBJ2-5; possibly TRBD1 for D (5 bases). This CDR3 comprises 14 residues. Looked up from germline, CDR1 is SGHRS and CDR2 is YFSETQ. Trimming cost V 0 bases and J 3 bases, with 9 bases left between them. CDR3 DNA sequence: TGCGCCAGCAGCTTGGGGGCAGGGAAAGAGACCCAGTACTTC. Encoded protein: CASSLGAGKETQYF.

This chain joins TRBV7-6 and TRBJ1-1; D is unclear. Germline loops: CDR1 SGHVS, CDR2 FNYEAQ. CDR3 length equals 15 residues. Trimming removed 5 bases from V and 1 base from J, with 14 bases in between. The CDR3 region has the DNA TGTGCCAGCAGCCCCGGAGGTGCCGGGAACACTGAAGCTTTCTTT. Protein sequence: CASSPGGAGNTEAFF.

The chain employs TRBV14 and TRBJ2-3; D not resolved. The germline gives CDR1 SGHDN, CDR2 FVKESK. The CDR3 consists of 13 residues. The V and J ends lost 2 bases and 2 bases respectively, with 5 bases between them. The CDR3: CASSQRLTDTQYF. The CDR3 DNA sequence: TGTGCCAGCAGCCAACGACTCACAGATACGCAGTATTTT.

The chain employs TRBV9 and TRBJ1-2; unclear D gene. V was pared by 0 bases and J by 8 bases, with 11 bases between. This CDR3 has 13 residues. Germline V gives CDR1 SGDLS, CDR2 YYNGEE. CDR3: CASSVAWGEGYTF. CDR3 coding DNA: TGTGCCAGCAGCGTAGCCTGGGGAGAGGGCTACACCTTC.

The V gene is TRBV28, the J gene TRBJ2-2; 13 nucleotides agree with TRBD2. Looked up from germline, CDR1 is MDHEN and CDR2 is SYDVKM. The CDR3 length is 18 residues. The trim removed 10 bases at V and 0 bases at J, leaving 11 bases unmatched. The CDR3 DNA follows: TGTGCCACCTGTACTAGCGGGGGGGTACTCGCGAACACCGGGGAGCTGTTTTTT. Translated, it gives CATCTSGGVLANTGELFF.

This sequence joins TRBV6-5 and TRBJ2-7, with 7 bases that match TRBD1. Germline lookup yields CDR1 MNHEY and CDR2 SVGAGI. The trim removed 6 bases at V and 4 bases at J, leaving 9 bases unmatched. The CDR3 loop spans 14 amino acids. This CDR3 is CASSPATGRYEQYF. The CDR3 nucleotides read TGTGCCAGCAGCCCAGCGACAGGGCGGTACGAGCAGTACTTC.